This T cell receptor beta chain is drawn from a study of blood T cell repertoires in COVID-19. Overall study: Spain, Italy and the United States supplied samples that represented acute and convalescent COVID-19.

Original processing methods: Using reference gene primer amplification, nucleated cell counts were estimated. Generated by immunoSEQ multiplex PCR, the TCRdb table keeps only in-frame clones and is missing some. D and trimming were read from the DNA, whereas the V and J calls and clone size are those reported in that table. The data hold 400,000 to 550,000 clones, with 75% to 90% observed a single time. Sequenced input: peripheral blood. The sequence was obtained from a woman in her 30s with acute or convalescent COVID-19.

As DNA, the CDR3 is TGTGCCAGCAGCCAAGATTGGGGACTAGTGGAGACCCAGTACTTC. It encodes CASSQDWGLVETQYF. J is TRBJ2-5 and V is TRBV4-2, with 8 bases fitting TRBD2. CDR3 length: 15 amino acids. The trim removed 0 bases at V and 5 bases at J, leaving 5 bases unmatched. CDR1 and CDR2 from the germline V gene are LGHNA and YNFKEQ.